This T cell receptor beta chain emerged from a study of identical twins. A universal primer site was added by template switching, and unique molecular identifiers were carried by the cDNA. A single record per CDR3 protein comes from TCRdb applying MiXCR to the 5' RACE reads. Here the sample spans under 300,000 distinct CDR3 sequences, 11% to 15% being singletons. The CDR3 totals 19 residues. V lost 6 bases, J lost 0 bases, and 27 bases lay in between. Germline V lookup: CDR1 DFQATT, CDR2 SNEGSKA (reference sequence). This receptor was identified in a woman under 30 in good health. The rearrangement joins TRBV20-1 to TRBJ2-1, with TRBD2 as a possible D gene (7 bases). Sequencing was done on a sample of memory (CD45RO+) T cells sorted from blood. The CDR3 sequence is CSALPLGGGLILSYNEQFF. The CDR3 region has the DNA TGCAGTGCCCTACCTCTTGGGGGGGGCCTCATCCTCTCCTACAATGAGCAGTTCTTC.